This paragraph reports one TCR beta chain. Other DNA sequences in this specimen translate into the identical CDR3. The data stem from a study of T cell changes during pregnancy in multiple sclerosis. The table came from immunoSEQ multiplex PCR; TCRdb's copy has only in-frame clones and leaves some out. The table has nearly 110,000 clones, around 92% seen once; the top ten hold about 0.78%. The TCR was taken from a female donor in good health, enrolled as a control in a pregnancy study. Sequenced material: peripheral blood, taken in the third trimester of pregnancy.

In nucleotides, the CDR3 is TGTGCCAGCAGCGTGCGGAGGGGCGAGGGTGAAAAACTGTTTTTT. Protein: CASSVRRGEGEKLFF. The chain carries TRBV9 and TRBJ1-4; possibly TRBD1 for D (5 bases). Trimming shortened V by 2 bases and J by 7 bases, and 15 bases separated the two germline ends. The germline V gene encodes CDR1 SGDLS and CDR2 YYNGEE. The CDR3 is made up of 15 amino acids.